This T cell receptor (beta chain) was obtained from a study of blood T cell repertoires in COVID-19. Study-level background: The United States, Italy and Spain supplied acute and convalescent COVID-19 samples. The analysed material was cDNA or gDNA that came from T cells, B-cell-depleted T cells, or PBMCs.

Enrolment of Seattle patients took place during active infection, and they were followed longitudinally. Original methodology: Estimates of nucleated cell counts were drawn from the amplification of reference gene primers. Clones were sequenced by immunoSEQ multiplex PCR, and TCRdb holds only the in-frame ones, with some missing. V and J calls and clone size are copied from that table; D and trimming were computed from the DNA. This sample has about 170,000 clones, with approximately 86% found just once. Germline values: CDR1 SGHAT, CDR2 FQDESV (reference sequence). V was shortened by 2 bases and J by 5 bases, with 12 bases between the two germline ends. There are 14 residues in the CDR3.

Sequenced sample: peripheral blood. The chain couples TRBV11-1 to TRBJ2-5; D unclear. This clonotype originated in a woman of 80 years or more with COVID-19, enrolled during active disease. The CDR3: CASSLRDIRETQYF. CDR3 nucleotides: TGTGCCAGCAGCTTAAGAGACATACGGGAGACCCAGTACTTC. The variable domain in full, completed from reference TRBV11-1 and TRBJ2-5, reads EAEVAQSPRYKITEKSQAVAFWCDPISGHATLYWYRQILGQGPELLVQFQDESVVDDSQLPKDRFSAERLKGVDSTLKIQPAELGDSAMYLCASSLRDIRETQYFGPGTRLLVL.